These 9 T cell receptor beta chains were all obtained from the same sample, sequenced in a study of T-cell reconstitution after alpha-beta-depleted transplantation in children. Molecular barcoding with unique molecular identifiers was used for the TCRbeta library. MiXCR, run by TCRdb on the PCR reads, gives a single entry per CDR3 protein. This table has around 670,000 distinct CDR3 sequences, roughly 14% appearing once. The sequences come from PBMCs, collected before TCRalphabeta/CD19-depleted stem cell transplant. The receptor source for this set is a girl aged 2 to 9 with congenital amegakaryocytic thrombocytopenia, due to receive a stem cell transplant.

This sequence joins TRBV9 and TRBJ2-1, with 9 bases lining up with TRBD2. Germline loops: CDR1 SGDLS, CDR2 YYNGEE. The CDR3 length is 16 residues. The ends lost 4 bases at V and 8 bases at J; junction bases unmatched: 13. Here the CDR3 DNA reads TGTGCCAGCAGCCCAGGTTGGGGGTTAGCGGGAGATGAGCAGTTCTTC. It codes for CASSPGWGLAGDEQFF.

This clonotype was seen ten or more times. The chain joins TRBV11-2 to TRBJ2-1, with no clear D. Trimming took off 11 bases at V and 7 bases at J, with 24 bases between the two ends. This CDR3 is 15 amino acids long. In germline, CDR1 is SGHAT, CDR2 FQNNGV. CDR3 in DNA: TGTGCCGTCAAAGCCGGGTCGCTCCTGAGGAATGAGCAGTTCTTC. Its translation: CAVKAGSLLRNEQFF.

This clonotype was detected many times. J is TRBJ2-7 and V is TRBV10-1; TRBD2 is a possible D gene (5 bases). This CDR3 region has 12 residues. Per the germline V gene, CDR1 is WNHNN and CDR2 is SYGVQD (reference sequence). V was clipped by 0 bases and J by 7 bases, with 7 bases between them. CDR3 bases: TGCGCCAGCAGTGAGTCGGCGGGTGAGCAGTACTTC. This codes for CASSESAGEQYF.

The chain uses TRBV12-3 or TRBV12-4 and TRBJ1-1, with D unresolved. V lost 7 bases, J lost 6 bases, and 12 bases lay in between. This CDR3 region has 12 residues. CDR3 DNA sequence: TGTGCCAGCAACCGAGGGTTGTCTGAAGCTTTCTTT. Protein product: CASNRGLSEAFF.

This clonotype was counted at least ten times. The gene calls are TRBV5-1 and TRBJ2-1; D is perhaps TRBD2 (5 bases). The CDR3 is 15 amino acids. CDR1 and CDR2 from the germline V gene are SGHRS and YFSETQ. Trimming removed 1 base at V and 5 bases at J, with 13 bases between. The CDR3 sequence: CASSLWSSNHNEQFF. CDR3 DNA: TGCGCCAGCAGCTTGTGGTCTAGCAACCACAATGAGCAGTTCTTC.

V is TRBV20-1 and J is TRBJ1-1, with D hard to call. The CDR3 totals 12 residues. The V gene lost 2 bases and the J gene lost 4 bases, with 8 bases spanning the gap. The germline gives CDR1 DFQATT, CDR2 SNEGSKA (reference sequence). CDR3 sequence reads: CSARQVGTEAFF. Written as DNA, the CDR3 is TGCAGTGCTAGACAGGTCGGCACTGAAGCTTTCTTT.

At least ten counts were recorded for this clonotype. The chain is built from TRBV5-1 and TRBJ2-1, with a tentative D call TRBD1 (5 bases). Germline V lookup: CDR1 SGHRS, CDR2 YFSETQ. The CDR3 spans 12 residues. V dropped 1 base and J dropped 10 bases, with 9 bases sitting between them. DNA for the CDR3: TGCGCCAGCAGCTTGCCAGGGCAAGAGCAGTTCTTC. It specifies CASSLPGQEQFF.

CDR3 DNA sequence: TGCAGTGCTAGAGAACCCGGGACTAGCGGGAGGGGGGCCGGGGAGCTGTTTTTT. It is translated as CSAREPGTSGRGAGELFF. The chain joins TRBV20-1 to TRBJ2-2; 16 bases are a match to TRBD2. Trimming cost V 0 bases and J 6 bases; bases outside gene matches: 7. This CDR3 region has 18 residues. Germline V lookup: CDR1 DFQATT, CDR2 SNEGSKA (reference sequence).

The chain is built from TRBV15 and TRBJ1-2, with no clear D. Germline V lookup: CDR1 LNHNV, CDR2 YYDKDF (reference sequence). V lost 1 base, J lost 4 bases, and 7 bases lay in between. This CDR3 is built from 13 residues. The DNA of the CDR3 is TGTGCCACCAGCAGAGCTGGGATCTATGGCTACACCTTC. It is translated as CATSRAGIYGYTF.